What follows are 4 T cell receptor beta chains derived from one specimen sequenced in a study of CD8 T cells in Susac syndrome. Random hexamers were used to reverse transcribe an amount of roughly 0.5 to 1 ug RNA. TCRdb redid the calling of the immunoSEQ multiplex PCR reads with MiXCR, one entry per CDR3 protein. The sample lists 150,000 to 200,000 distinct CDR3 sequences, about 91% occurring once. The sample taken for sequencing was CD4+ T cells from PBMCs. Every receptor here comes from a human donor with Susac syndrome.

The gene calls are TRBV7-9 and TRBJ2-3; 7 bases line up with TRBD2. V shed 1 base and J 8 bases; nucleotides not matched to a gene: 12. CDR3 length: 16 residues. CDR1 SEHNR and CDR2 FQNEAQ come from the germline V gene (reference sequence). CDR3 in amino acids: CASSLVGGSEYGTQYF. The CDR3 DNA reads TGTGCCAGCAGCTTAGTGGGCGGGAGTGAGTATGGTACGCAGTATTTT.

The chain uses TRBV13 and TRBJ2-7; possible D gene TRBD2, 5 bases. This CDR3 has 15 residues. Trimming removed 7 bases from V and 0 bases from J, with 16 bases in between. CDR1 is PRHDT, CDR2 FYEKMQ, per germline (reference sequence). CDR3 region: CASNRNQGGSYEQYF. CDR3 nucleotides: TGTGCCAGCAACCGAAATCAAGGAGGCTCCTACGAGCAGTACTTC.

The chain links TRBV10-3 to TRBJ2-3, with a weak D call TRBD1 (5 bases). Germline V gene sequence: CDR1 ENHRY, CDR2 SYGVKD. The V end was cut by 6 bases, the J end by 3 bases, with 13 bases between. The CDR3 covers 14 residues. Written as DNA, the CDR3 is TGTGCCATCAGGGACACGAACAGGACAGATACGCAGTATTTT. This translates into CAIRDTNRTDTQYF.

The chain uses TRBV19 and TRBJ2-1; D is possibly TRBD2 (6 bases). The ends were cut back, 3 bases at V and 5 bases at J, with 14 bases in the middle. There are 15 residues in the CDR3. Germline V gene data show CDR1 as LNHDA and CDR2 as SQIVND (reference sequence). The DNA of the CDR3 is TGTGCCAGTAGTATTACGGCGGGGAAGAACAATGAGCAGTTCTTC. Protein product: CASSITAGKNNEQFF.